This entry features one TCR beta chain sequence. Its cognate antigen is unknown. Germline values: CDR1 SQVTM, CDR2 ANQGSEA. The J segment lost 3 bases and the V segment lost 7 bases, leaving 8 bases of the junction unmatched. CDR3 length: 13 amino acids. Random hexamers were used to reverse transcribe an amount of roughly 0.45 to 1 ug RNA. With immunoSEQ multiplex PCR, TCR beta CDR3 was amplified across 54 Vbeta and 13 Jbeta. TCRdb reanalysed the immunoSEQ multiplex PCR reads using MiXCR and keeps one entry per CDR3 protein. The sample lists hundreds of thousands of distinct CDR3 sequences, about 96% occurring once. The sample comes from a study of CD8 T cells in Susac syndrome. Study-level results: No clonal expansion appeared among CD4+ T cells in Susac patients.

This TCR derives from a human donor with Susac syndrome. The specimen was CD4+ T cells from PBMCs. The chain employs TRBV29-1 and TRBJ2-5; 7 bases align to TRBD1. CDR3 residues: CSGDRQGKETQYF. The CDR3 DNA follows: TGCAGCGGAGATCGACAGGGAAAAGAGACCCAGTACTTC. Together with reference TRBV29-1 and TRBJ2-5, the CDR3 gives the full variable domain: SAVISQKPSRDICQRGTSLTIQCQVDSQVTMMFWYRQQPGQSLTLIATANQGSEATYESGFVIDKFPISRPNLTFSTLTVSNMSPEDSSIYLCSGDRQGKETQYFGPGTRLLVL.